The present TCR beta chain was sequenced within a study of neurological immune-mediated disorders. Study-wide points: In HTLV-1-associated myelopathy, TCR clonal expansion was greatest, and in multiple sclerosis it was least, below healthy controls.

The cDNA came from 5'RACE, which used 10-nucleotide random UMIs. One entry per CDR3 protein results from TCRdb running MiXCR on the 5' RACE reads. The sample includes about 78,000 distinct CDR3 sequences, less than 5.5% of them seen just once. This clonotype was detected many times. The antigen is not known. This TCR came from a woman aged 25-40 years with multiple sclerosis. Material for sequencing was PBMCs.

As DNA, the CDR3 is TGTGCCAGCAGCTTAATGCGGGGGGAGACCCAGTACTTC. It encodes CASSLMRGETQYF. The chain uses TRBV7-3 and TRBJ2-5, with 7 bases that match TRBD2. The CDR3 totals 13 residues. Germline trimming cut 1 base from V and 5 bases from J; bases unmatched to any gene: 1. Germline CDR1 SGHTA, CDR2 FQGTGA.